These T cell receptor beta chains were read from a single sample in a study of T cell responses to AZD1222 COVID-19 vaccine. Profiled with immunoSEQ multiplex PCR; TCRdb holds only in-frame clones, not every one. This sample yields 80,000 to 95,000 clones, of which almost 90% are seen a single time; 6.9% belongs to the top ten. Sequences were derived from peripheral blood, sampled 28 days after the second AZD1222 dose. The receptors originated from an adult who received the AZD1222 COVID-19 vaccine. Each CDR3 is given with its conserved first and last residue. The D gene is left open where the match is weak. A clone size is listed for some rows: how often the clone was seen (once, few, many), or a class if it is expanded.

CDR3 length	clone size	V gene	D gene	J gene	CDR3 DNA	CDR3 protein
14	NA	TRBV27	NA	TRBJ2-3	TGTGCCAGCAGTTTACGGCTAGCTGTAGATACGCAGTATTTT	CASSLRLAVDTQYF
16	NA	TRBV28	NA	TRBJ1-2	TGTGCCAGCAGTTCGAGCGGGCGGGGGCGAACCTTTGGCTACACCTTC	CASSSSGRGRTFGYTF
14	NA	TRBV9	NA	TRBJ2-2	TGTGCCAGCAGCGTAGCAGGGGCCACCGGGGAGCTGTTTTTT	CASSVAGATGELFF
16	NA	TRBV11-2	TRBD2	TRBJ2-1	TGTGCCAGCAGCTTGGGCCCGGGGGGGATCTACAATGAGCAGTTCTTC	CASSLGPGGIYNEQFF
15	NA	TRBV5-1	NA	TRBJ1-1	TGCGCCAGCAGCCCCCGGCAGGGCATGAACACTGAAGCTTTCTTT	CASSPRQGMNTEAFF
19	NA	TRBV4-2	TRBD2	TRBJ2-5	TGTGCCAGCAGCCAAGAAGGTCGACTAGCGGGAGGGTTTAGCGAGACCCAGTACTTC	CASSQEGRLAGGFSETQYF
15	NA	TRBV5-1	TRBD2	TRBJ2-5	TGCGCCAGCAGCCCCTTAGCGGGAAAACAAGAGACCCAGTACTTC	CASSPLAGKQETQYF
16	NA	TRBV20-1	NA	TRBJ2-1	TGCAGTGCTAGTCGTAGTCGGGGGAGCTCCTACAATGAGCAGTTCTTC	CSASRSRGSSYNEQFF
13	NA	TRBV12-3/TRBV12-4	NA	TRBJ2-1	TGTGCCAGCAGCGGCGACAACTACAATGAGCAGTTCTTC	CASSGDNYNEQFF
15	NA	TRBV5-4	TRBD1	TRBJ2-1	TGTGCCAGCAGTTTATGGGACAGAGGACACAATGAGCAGTTCTTC	CASSLWDRGHNEQFF
16	NA	TRBV30	TRBD1	TRBJ1-2	TGTGCCTGGAAGGGTCCAGGGGGACAGGGGAACTATGGCTACACCTTC	CAWKGPGGQGNYGYTF
15	NA	TRBV28	NA	TRBJ2-1	TGTGCCAGCAGTTCGCCACTAGTCCCTCCCAATGAGCAGTTCTTC	CASSSPLVPPNEQFF
13	NA	TRBV11-2	NA	TRBJ1-5	TGTGCCAGCAGCTTAGGATTAATGCAGCCCCAGCATTTT	CASSLGLMQPQHF
19	NA	TRBV21-1	NA	TRBJ2-5	TGTGCCAGCAGCAAAGGGGGGAGACAGGGAGTGGAGATTCGAGAGACCCAGTACTTC	CASSKGGRQGVEIRETQYF
11	NA	TRBV21-1	NA	TRBJ1-4	TGTGCCAGCAGCATATTCCGGGACCCTAGTTTT	CASSIFRDPSF
15	NA	TRBV20-1	NA	TRBJ1-1	TGCAGTGCTAGTCCCCAGGACACCATGAACACTGAAGCTTTCTTT	CSASPQDTMNTEAFF
11	few	TRBV29-1	NA	TRBJ1-1	TGCAGCGCCGAGGGGTTCGGCGAAGCTTTCTTT	CSAEGFGEAFF
13	NA	TRBV3-1/TRBV3-2	NA	TRBJ1-2	TGTGCCAGCAGTCCCGTCGGGCGCTATGGCTACACCTTC	CASSPVGRYGYTF